The subject of this entry is one T cell receptor beta chain. The data originate from a study of CD8 T cells in Susac syndrome. The germline gives CDR1 MNHEY, CDR2 SMNVEV (reference sequence). CDR3 length: 16 residues. Trimming cost V 5 bases and J 7 bases; bases outside gene matches: 11. Peripheral blood CD8+ and CD4+ T cells were profiled by TCR beta sequencing. The multiple sclerosis controls comprised treatment-naive patients whose relapsing-remitting disease was stable or active. TEMRA cells were FACS-enriched, and CD8+ and CD4+ T cells were isolated negatively. RNA in amounts of roughly 0.5 to 1 ug was reverse transcribed with random hexamers. By means of immunoSEQ multiplex PCR, TCR beta CDR3 spanning 54 Vbeta and 13 Jbeta underwent amplification. TCRdb itself ran the immunoSEQ multiplex PCR reads through MiXCR, one entry per CDR3 protein. The sample consists of under 250,000 distinct CDR3 sequences, 90% to 95% of them appearing once.

The source material was CD4+ T cells from PBMCs. This clonotype originated in a human donor with multiple sclerosis. This chain connects TRBV27 to TRBJ2-1; 10 nucleotides align to TRBD2. The CDR3 coding sequence is TGTGCCAGCAGTACATCTAGCGGGAGTAGATGGAATGAGCAGTTCTTC. This codes for CASSTSSGSRWNEQFF.